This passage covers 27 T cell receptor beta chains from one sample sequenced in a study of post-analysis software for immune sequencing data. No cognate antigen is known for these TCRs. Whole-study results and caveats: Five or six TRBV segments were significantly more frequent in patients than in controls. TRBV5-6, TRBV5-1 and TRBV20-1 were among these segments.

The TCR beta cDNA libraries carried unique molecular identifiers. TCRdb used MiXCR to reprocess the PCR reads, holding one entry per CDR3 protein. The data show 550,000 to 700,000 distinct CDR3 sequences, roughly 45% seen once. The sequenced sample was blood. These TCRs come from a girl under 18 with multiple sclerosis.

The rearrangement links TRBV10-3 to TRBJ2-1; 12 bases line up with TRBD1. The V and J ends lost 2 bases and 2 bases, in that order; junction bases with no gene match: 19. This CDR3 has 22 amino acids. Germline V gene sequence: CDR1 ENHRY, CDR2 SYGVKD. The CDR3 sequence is CAISELGTGGSSDAVTYNEQFF. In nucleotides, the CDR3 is TGTGCCATCAGTGAGCTAGGGACAGGGGGCTCCTCCGATGCTGTGACCTACAATGAGCAGTTCTTC.

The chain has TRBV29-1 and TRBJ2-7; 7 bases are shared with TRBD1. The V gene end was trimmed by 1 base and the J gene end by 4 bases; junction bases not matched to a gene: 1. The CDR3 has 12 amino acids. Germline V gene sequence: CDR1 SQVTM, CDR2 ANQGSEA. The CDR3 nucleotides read TGCAGCGTTGAAGGGACAGGTTACGAGCAGTACTTC. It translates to CSVEGTGYEQYF.

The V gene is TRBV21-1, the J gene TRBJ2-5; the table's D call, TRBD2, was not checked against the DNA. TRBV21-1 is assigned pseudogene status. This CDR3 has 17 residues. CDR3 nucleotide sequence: TGTGCCAGCAGCAAACTAAGGATTTGGCGTCGGGAGGAGACCCAGTACTTC. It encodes CASSKLRIWRREETQYF.

This CDR3 reads CASSLDRGGNSPLHF. The CDR3 DNA sequence: TGCGCCAGCAGCTTGGACAGGGGCGGAAATTCACCCCTCCACTTT. The rearrangement links TRBV5-1 to TRBJ1-6; TRBD1 matches 7 bases. The junction had 4 bases not matched to a gene; V was cut back by 0 bases and J by 7 bases. The CDR3 covers 15 residues. Germline values: CDR1 SGHRS, CDR2 YFSETQ.

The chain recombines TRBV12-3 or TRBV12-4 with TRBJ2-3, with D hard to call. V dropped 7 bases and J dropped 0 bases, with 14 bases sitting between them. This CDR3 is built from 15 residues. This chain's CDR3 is CASTLFGPSTDTQYF. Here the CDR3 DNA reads TGTGCCAGCACCCTCTTCGGTCCTAGCACAGATACGCAGTATTTT.

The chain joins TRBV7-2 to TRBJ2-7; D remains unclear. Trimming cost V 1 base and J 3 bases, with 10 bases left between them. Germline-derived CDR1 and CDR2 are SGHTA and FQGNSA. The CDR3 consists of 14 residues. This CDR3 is CASSLEGSYYEQYF. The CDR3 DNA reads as TGTGCCAGCAGCTTAGAGGGCAGTTACTACGAGCAGTACTTC.

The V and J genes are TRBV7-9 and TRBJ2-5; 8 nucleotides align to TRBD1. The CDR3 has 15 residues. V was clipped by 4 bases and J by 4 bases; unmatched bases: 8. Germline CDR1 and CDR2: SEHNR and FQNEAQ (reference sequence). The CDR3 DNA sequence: TGTGCCAGCAGCTCTGCCGGGACAGGTAGAGAGACCCAGTACTTC. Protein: CASSSAGTGRETQYF.

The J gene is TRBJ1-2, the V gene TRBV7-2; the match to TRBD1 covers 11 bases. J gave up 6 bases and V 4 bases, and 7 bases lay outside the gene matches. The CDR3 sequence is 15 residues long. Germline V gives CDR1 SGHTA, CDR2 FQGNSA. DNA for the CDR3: TGTGCCAGCAGCTACCATAGGACAGGGGGCGATGGCTACACCTTC. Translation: CASSYHRTGGDGYTF. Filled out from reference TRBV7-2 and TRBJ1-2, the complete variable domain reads GAGVSQSPSNKVTEKGKDVELRCDPISGHTALYWYRQSLGQGLEFLIYFQGNSAPDKSGLPSDRFSAERTGGSVSTLTIQRTQQEDSAVYLCASSYHRTGGDGYTFGSGTRLTVV.

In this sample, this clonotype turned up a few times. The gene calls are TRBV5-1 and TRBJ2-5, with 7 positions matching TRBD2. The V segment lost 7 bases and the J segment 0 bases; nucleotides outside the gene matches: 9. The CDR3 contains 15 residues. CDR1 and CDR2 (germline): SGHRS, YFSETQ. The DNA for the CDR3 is TGCGCCAGCCGCCAACGGGGGGTGTACCAAGAGACCCAGTACTTC. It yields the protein CASRQRGVYQETQYF.

The CDR3 coding sequence is TGCAGCCAGGGGGCGACCAAAAACATTCAGTACTTC. As protein: CSQGATKNIQYF. This sequence joins TRBV20-1 and TRBJ2-4; TRBD1 matches 8 bases. The CDR3 is 12 amino acids. Germline V CDR1 and CDR2: DFQATT, SNEGSKA (reference sequence).

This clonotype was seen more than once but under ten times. DNA for the CDR3: TGTGCCAGCAGTTACTCGGGGGGCTCGGACACCGGGGAGCTGTTTTTT. Amino acid sequence: CASSYSGGSDTGELFF. The chain uses TRBV6-5 and TRBJ2-2; D may match TRBD1 or TRBD2 (6 bases each). V lost 0 bases and J 3 bases, leaving 11 bases between the germline ends. This CDR3 region has 16 residues. Germline V lookup: CDR1 MNHEY, CDR2 SVGAGI.

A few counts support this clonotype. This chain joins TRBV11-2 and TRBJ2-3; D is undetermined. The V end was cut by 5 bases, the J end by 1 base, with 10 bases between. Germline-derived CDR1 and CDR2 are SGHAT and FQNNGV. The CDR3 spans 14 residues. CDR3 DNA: TGTGCCAGCAGCCCCTTGGGCCGCACAGATACGCAGTATTTT. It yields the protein CASSPLGRTDTQYF.

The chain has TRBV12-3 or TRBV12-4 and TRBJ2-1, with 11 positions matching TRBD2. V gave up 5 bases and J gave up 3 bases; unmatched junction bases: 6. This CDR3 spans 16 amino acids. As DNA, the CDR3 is TGTGCCAGCAGTCCCCATAGCGGGAGGGACTACAATGAGCAGTTCTTC. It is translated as CASSPHSGRDYNEQFF.

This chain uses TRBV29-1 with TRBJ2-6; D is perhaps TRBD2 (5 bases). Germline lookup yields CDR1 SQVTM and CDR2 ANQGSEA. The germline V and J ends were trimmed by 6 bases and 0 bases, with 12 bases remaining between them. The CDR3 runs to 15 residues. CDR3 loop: CSVPGLSSGANVLTF. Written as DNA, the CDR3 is TGCAGCGTCCCTGGACTCAGCTCTGGGGCCAACGTCCTGACTTTC.

This CDR3 reads CASSYSEWNEQYF. In DNA form, the CDR3 reads TGTGCCAGCAGTTACTCGGAGTGGAACGAGCAGTACTTC. This sequence joins TRBV6-5 and TRBJ2-7; D unresolved. The CDR3 has 13 residues. Trimming pared 0 bases from V and 5 bases from J, leaving 8 bases between. CDR1 and CDR2 (germline): MNHEY, SVGAGI.

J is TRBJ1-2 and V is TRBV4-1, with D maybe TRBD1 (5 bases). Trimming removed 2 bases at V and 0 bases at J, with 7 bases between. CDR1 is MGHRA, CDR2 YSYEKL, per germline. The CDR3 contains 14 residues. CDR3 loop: CASSQQTANYGYTF. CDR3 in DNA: TGCGCCAGCAGCCAACAGACAGCTAACTATGGCTACACCTTC.

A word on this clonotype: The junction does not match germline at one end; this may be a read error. CDR3 loop: CASSFGDTGAFF. In DNA, the CDR3 is TGTGCCAGCAGCTTTGGAGACACTGGAGCTTTCTTT. V gene TRBV5-6 combines with J gene TRBJ1-1; D is ambiguous. Germline loops: CDR1 SGHDT, CDR2 YYEEEE. The CDR3 totals 12 residues.

CDR3 in DNA: TGTGCCAGCAGTTTGGGCTGGGCCTACGAGCAGTACTTC. Translating gives CASSLGWAYEQYF. The genes are TRBV12-3 or TRBV12-4 and TRBJ2-7, with no clear D. CDR3 size: 13 residues. V lost 3 bases to trimming and J lost 2 bases, with 8 bases between them.

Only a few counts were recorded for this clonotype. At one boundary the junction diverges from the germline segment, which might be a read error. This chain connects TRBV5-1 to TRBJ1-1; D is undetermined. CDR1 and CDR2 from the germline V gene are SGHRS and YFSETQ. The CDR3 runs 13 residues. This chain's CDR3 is CTSSLAVNTEAFF. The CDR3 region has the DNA TGCACCAGCAGCTTGGCCGTGAACACTGAAGCTTTCTTT.

This chain's CDR3 is CASSRDGMIDTQYF. The DNA for the CDR3 is TGTGCCAGCAGCCGCGATGGTATGATTGATACGCAGTATTTT. The chain combines TRBV7-2 with TRBJ2-3; D unresolved. In germline, CDR1 is SGHTA, CDR2 FQGNSA. V lost 5 bases, J lost 6 bases, and 15 bases lay in between. This CDR3 spans 14 amino acids.

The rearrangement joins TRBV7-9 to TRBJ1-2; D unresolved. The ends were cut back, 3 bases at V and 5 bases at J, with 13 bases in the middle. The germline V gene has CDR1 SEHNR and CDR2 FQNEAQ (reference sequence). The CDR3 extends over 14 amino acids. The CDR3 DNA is TGTGCCAGCAGCTTCAGGACCGGACCGTATGGCTACACCTTC. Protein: CASSFRTGPYGYTF.

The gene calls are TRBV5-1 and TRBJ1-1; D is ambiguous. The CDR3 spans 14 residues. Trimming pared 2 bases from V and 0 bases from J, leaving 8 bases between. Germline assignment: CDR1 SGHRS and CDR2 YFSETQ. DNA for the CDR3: TGCGCCAGCAGCTTAAGGGCAATGAACACTGAAGCTTTCTTT. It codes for CASSLRAMNTEAFF. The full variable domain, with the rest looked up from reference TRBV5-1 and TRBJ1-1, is KAGVTQTPRYLIKTRGQQVTLSCSPISGHRSVSWYQQTPGQGLQFLFEYFSETQRNKGNFPGRFSGRQFSNSRSEMNVSTLELGDSALYLCASSLRAMNTEAFFGQGTRLTVV.

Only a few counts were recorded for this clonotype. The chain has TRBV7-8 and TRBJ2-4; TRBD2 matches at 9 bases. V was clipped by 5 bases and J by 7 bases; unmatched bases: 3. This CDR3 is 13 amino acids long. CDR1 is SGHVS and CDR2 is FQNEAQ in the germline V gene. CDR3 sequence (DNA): TGTGCCAGCAGCCTTGGGACTAGCAACATTCAGTACTTC. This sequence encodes CASSLGTSNIQYF.

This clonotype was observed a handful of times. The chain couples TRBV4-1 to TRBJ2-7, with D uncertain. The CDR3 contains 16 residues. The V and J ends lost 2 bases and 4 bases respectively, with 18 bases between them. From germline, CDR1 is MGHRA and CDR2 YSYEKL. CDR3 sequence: CASSQSFSQTPYEQYF. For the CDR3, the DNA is TGCGCCAGCAGCCAAAGCTTTTCCCAAACCCCTTACGAGCAGTACTTC.

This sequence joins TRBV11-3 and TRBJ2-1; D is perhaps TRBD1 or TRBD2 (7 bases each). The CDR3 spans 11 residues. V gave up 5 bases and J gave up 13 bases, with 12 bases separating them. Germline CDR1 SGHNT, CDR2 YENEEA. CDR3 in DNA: TGTGCCAGCAGCCAGGGGGGGCGTCAGTTCTTC. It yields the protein CASSQGGRQFF.

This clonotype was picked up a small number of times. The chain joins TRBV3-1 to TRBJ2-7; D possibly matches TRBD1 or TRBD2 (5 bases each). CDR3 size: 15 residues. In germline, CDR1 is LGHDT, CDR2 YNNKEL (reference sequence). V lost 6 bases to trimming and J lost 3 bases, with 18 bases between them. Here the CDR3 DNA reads TGTGCCAGCAGGCAGGGACCCGGAGATTTCTACGAGCAGTACTTC. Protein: CASRQGPGDFYEQYF.

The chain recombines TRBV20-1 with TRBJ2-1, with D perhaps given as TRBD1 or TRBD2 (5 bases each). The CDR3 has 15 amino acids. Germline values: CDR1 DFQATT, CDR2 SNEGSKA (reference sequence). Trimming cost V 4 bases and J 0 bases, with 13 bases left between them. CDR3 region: CSANEGSSSYNEQFF. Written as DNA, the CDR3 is TGCAGTGCTAATGAGGGGTCCAGCTCCTACAATGAGCAGTTCTTC.